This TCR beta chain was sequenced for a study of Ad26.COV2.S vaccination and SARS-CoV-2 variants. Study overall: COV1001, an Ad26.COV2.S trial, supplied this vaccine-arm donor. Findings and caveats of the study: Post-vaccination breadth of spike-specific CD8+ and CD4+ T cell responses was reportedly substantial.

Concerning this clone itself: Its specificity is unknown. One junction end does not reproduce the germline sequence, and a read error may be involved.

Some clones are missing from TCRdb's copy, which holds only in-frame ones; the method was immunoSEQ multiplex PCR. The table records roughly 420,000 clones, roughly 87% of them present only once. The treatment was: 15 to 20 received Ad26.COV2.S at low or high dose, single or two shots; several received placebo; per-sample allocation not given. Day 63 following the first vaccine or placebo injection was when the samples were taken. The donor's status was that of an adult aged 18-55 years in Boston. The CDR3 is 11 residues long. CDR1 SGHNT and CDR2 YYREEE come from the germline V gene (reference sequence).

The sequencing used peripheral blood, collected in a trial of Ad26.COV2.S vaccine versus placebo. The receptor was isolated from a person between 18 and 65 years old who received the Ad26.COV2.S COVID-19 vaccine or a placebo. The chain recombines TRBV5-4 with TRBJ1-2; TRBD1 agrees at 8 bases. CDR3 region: CASSLDRAHAF. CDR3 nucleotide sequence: TGTGCCAGCAGCCTGGACAGGGCACACGCTTTC.